Listed here are 17 T cell receptor beta chains from one sample, sequenced in a study of long-term antiretroviral therapy in people with HIV. Runs used v3.0 of the immunoSEQ assay and were done at survey level. Generated by immunoSEQ multiplex PCR, the TCRdb table keeps only in-frame clones and is missing some. In the table there are tens of thousands of clones, roughly four fifths of which are singletons. The material was unsorted PBMCs, obtained 0.4 years after starting antiretroviral therapy. The receptors stem from a man in his fifties or sixties with HIV.

V gene TRBV30 combines with J gene TRBJ1-6; tentative D call: TRBD1 (6 bases). This CDR3 is 13 amino acids long. Germline-derived CDR1 and CDR2 are GTSNPN and SVGIG (reference sequence). The V end was cut by 2 bases, the J end by 12 bases, with 14 bases between. The CDR3 loop reads CAWSSSQGIPLHF. CDR3 DNA sequence: TGTGCCTGGAGTTCCTCACAGGGAATACCCCTCCACTTT.

The chain is built from TRBV5-6 and TRBJ1-2; D may be TRBD1 (5 bases). The germline V gene encodes CDR1 SGHDT and CDR2 YYEEEE. V gave up 1 base and J gave up 7 bases, with 20 bases separating them. CDR3 size: 16 residues. Here the CDR3 DNA reads TGTGCCAGCAGCTTGTGGGCTCCTGGACGAGGGGCTGGCTACACCTTC. Its translation is CASSLWAPGRGAGYTF.

The gene calls are TRBV28 and TRBJ1-1; TRBD1 aligns across 10 bases. The J segment lost 7 bases and the V segment lost 5 bases, leaving 13 bases of the junction unmatched. CDR1 is MDHEN, CDR2 SYDVKM, per germline. The CDR3 runs to 16 residues. For the CDR3, the DNA is TGTGCCAGCAGTCTAAATCCCGGGACAGGGGATGGTGAAGCTTTCTTT. This gives the protein CASSLNPGTGDGEAFF. The full variable domain, with the rest looked up from reference TRBV28 and TRBJ1-1, is DVKVTQSSRYLVKRTGEKVFLECVQDMDHENMFWYRQDPGLGLRLIYFSYDVKMKEKGDIPEGYSVSREKKERFSLILESASTNQTSMYLCASSLNPGTGDGEAFFGQGTRLTVV.

The V call is TRBV28, the J call TRBJ1-2; TRBD1 aligns across 9 bases. The trim removed 2 bases at V and 8 bases at J, leaving 6 bases unmatched. This CDR3 comprises 14 residues. Germline V gene data show CDR1 as MDHEN and CDR2 as SYDVKM. DNA of the CDR3: TGTGCCAGCAGTTTAGAGGACAGGGGAACCGGCTACACCTTC. It specifies CASSLEDRGTGYTF.

V and J are TRBV18 and TRBJ1-5; 9 nucleotides align to TRBD1. The CDR3 is 14 residues long. Trimming at V came to 6 bases and at J to 3 bases, leaving 3 bases not matched to a gene. From germline, CDR1 is KGHSH and CDR2 LQKENI. The CDR3 DNA reads TGTGCCAGCTCGGGGACAGGGAACAATCAGCCCCAGCATTTT. Encoded protein: CASSGTGNNQPQHF.

The V call is TRBV6-8, the J call TRBJ2-2, with D possibly being TRBD1 (5 bases). The CDR3 is 15 residues long. Trimming took off 8 bases at V and 5 bases at J, with 18 bases between the two ends. Per germline, CDR1 MNHGY and CDR2 SAAAGT. The CDR3 region is CASCPRQLLTGELFF. As DNA, the CDR3 is TGTGCCAGCTGCCCGCGACAGCTCCTTACCGGGGAGCTGTTTTTT.

This clone was recorded only once. J is TRBJ2-2 and V is TRBV6-1; tentative D call: TRBD2 (6 bases). Germline V lookup: CDR1 MNHNS, CDR2 SASEGT. Trimming took off 4 bases at V and 5 bases at J, with 14 bases between the two ends. There are 15 residues in the CDR3. The CDR3 loop is CASSVRVEGTGELFF. CDR3 sequence (DNA): TGTGCCAGCAGTGTCAGGGTGGAGGGGACCGGGGAGCTGTTTTTT.

The J gene is TRBJ1-1, the V gene TRBV21-1. TRBV21-1 is shown as a pseudogene. CDR3 length: 20 amino acids. This CDR3 reads CASSKSRDLYRAFPRSEAFF. The CDR3 region has the DNA TGTGCCAGCAGCAAATCAAGGGACCTATACCGGGCCTTCCCCCGTTCTGAAGCTTTCTTT.

The rearrangement uses TRBV4-1 and TRBJ2-1; TRBD2 aligns across 11 bases. Germline-derived CDR1 and CDR2 are MGHRA and YSYEKL. J was trimmed by 2 bases and V by 1 base; bases with no gene match: 7. The CDR3 is 18 amino acids. CDR3 sequence (DNA): TGCGCCAGCAGCCAAGTTGGGCTAGCGGGGGGAGCCTACAATGAGCAGTTCTTC. Translated: CASSQVGLAGGAYNEQFF.

The chain couples TRBV5-6 to TRBJ2-7, with 8 bases aligning to TRBD1. The CDR3 extends over 15 amino acids. Looked up from germline, CDR1 is SGHDT and CDR2 is YYEEEE. V lost 4 bases to trimming and J lost 11 bases; unmatched junction nucleotides: 17. The CDR3: CASSRYGTGNVGEYF. CDR3 DNA sequence: TGTGCCAGCAGCCGTTACGGGACAGGCAACGTAGGGGAGTACTTC.

The V and J genes are TRBV7-2 and TRBJ2-7; D gene unclear. Germline V CDR1 and CDR2: SGHTA, FQGNSA. The CDR3 has 14 residues. The V gene lost 5 bases and the J gene lost 2 bases, with 13 bases spanning the gap. This chain's CDR3 is CASSEPRLAYEQYF. CDR3 nucleotide sequence: TGTGCCAGCAGCGAACCTCGGCTAGCCTACGAGCAGTACTTC.

V gene TRBV29-1 combines with J gene TRBJ1-3, with 7 bases matching TRBD1. The V segment lost 4 bases and the J segment 8 bases; nucleotides outside the gene matches: 2. The CDR3 has 11 residues. Germline-derived CDR1 and CDR2 are SQVTM and ANQGSEA. The CDR3 nucleotides are TGCAGCGTTGTAGGGGGCGACACCATATATTTT. This gives the protein CSVVGGDTIYF.

This chain uses TRBV5-4 with TRBJ1-1; 7 nucleotides agree with TRBD1. The germline V gene encodes CDR1 SGHNT and CDR2 YYREEE (reference sequence). The length of the CDR3 is 14 residues. The J segment lost 5 bases and the V segment lost 5 bases, leaving 9 bases of the junction unmatched. As DNA, the CDR3 is TGTGCCAGCAGGTCAGGGGGGGGGTATACTGAAGCTTTCTTT. It encodes CASRSGGGYTEAFF.

V and J are TRBV10-2 and TRBJ1-3; D unclear. The V end lost 3 bases, the J end lost 0 bases, and 12 bases lay between the germline ends. CDR3 length equals 16 residues. The germline CDR1 and CDR2 sequences are WSHSY and SAAADI. The CDR3 DNA follows: TGCGCCAGCAGTGACCCTGCGACCCCCTCTGGAAACACCATATATTTT. Protein sequence: CASSDPATPSGNTIYF.

The rearrangement joins TRBV9 to TRBJ2-3; 7 bases align to TRBD2. V lost 0 bases, J lost 1 base, and 5 bases stayed unmatched. CDR3 length: 16 amino acids. Germline CDR1 and CDR2: SGDLS and YYNGEE. CDR3 sequence: CASSVASGGRTDTQYF. The CDR3 region has the DNA TGTGCCAGCAGCGTAGCTTCGGGGGGACGCACAGATACGCAGTATTTT.

The J gene is TRBJ1-1, the V gene TRBV28; D might be TRBD1 (5 bases). From germline, CDR1 is MDHEN and CDR2 SYDVKM. Trimming removed 7 bases from V and 2 bases from J, with 14 bases in between. CDR3 length: 14 residues. The CDR3 DNA reads TGTGCCAGCATCATTAGTGGGGCAAACACTGAAGCTTTCTTT. This encodes CASIISGANTEAFF.

The J gene is TRBJ1-5, the V gene TRBV28, with 10 bases identical to TRBD1. V trimming: 6 bases; J trimming: 7 bases; junction bases outside the gene matches: 15. From germline, CDR1 is MDHEN and CDR2 SYDVKM. This CDR3 is built from 17 residues. DNA for the CDR3: TGTGCCAGCAGGTACCCCGGTGGGACAGGGGTAGCGCAGCCCCAGCATTTT. Protein product: CASRYPGGTGVAQPQHF.